The clone carrying this T cell receptor beta chain has only a few counts. Its antigen is still unknown. The CDR3 runs 12 residues. From germline, CDR1 is MNHEY and CDR2 SVGAGI. V trimming: 10 bases; J trimming: 6 bases; junction bases outside the gene matches: 3. This sample is drawn from a study of cytomegalovirus exposure and HLA in healthy donors. The wider study: Later analysis reported that the 120 or so validation repertoires shared the platform of the 650 to 700 first-cohort repertoires. Findings of the study overall: Rarity held for most TCR sequences, but there were some public TCRs that occurred in many donors.

Profiled with immunoSEQ multiplex PCR; TCRdb holds only in-frame clones, not every one. The sample comprises tens of thousands of clones, roughly 94% of which are singletons, and 0.5% to 0.65% rests with the top ten. What was sequenced was PBMCs. The origin of this receptor is a woman between 18 and 29 years old in good health and CMV-seronegative. The rearrangement joins TRBV6-5 to TRBJ2-3; 11 nucleotides agree with TRBD2. CDR3 nucleotide sequence: TGTGCCATTCGGACTAGCGGGGATACGCAGTATTTT. It encodes CAIRTSGDTQYF.